This is a list of T cell receptor beta chains from one sample in a study of OX40 agonist ivuxolimab in advanced cancers. Here immunoSEQ multiplex PCR was the method, and the copy in TCRdb shows in-frame clones only, minus some. Of about 19,000 clones in the sample, roughly 89% are singletons; the top ten hold 50%. Sequenced material: CD4+ or CD8+ T cells sorted from blood, taken in a trial of the OX40 agonist ivuxolimab. Receptor source: an adult with an advanced solid tumor such as melanoma, head and neck, liver or kidney cancer. Both conserved end residues are part of each CDR3. D genes are given only for firm matches. Size values are once, few and many counts, or a class for expanded clones, and some rows have none.

j_gene | abundance | v_gene | d_gene | CDR3aa | CDR3nt
TRBJ2-7 | - | TRBV6-1 | - | CASRPGRTYEQYF | TGTGCCAGCAGGCCGGGCAGGACCTACGAGCAGTACTTC
TRBJ1-1 | - | TRBV19 | - | CASKSPIVEEAFF | TGTGCCAGTAAAAGCCCGATCGTAGAGGAAGCTTTCTTT
TRBJ2-7 | - | TRBV4-1 | TRBD2 | CASSQEGLANYEQYF | TGCGCCAGCAGCCAAGAAGGACTAGCCAACTACGAGCAGTACTTC
TRBJ2-3 | once | TRBV5-4 | - | CASSLGPVSGTDTQYF | TGTGCCAGCAGCTTGGGTCCCGTCTCAGGGACAGATACGCAGTATTTT
TRBJ1-1 | - | TRBV9 | - | CASSVEGQTEAFF | TGTGCCAGCAGCGTAGAGGGACAAACTGAAGCTTTCTTT
TRBJ2-2 | once | TRBV7-8 | - | CASSSLSAFELDTGELFF | TGTGCCAGCAGCTCCCTGTCAGCTTTTGAGTTAGACACCGGGGAGCTGTTTTTT
TRBJ2-1 | - | TRBV4-3 | - | CASSHQATYNEQFF | TGCGCCAGCAGCCACCAGGCGACCTACAATGAGCAGTTCTTC
TRBJ1-1 | few | TRBV9 | TRBD1 | CASSTLGQGFTEAFF | TGTGCCAGCAGCACCCTGGGACAGGGATTCACTGAAGCTTTCTTT
TRBJ2-7 | - | TRBV27 | - | CASSLSFKGTYEQYF | TGTGCCAGCAGTTTATCCTTCAAGGGCACCTACGAGCAGTACTTC
TRBJ2-1 | - | TRBV7-6 | TRBD2 | CASSFRLAVGEQFF | TGTGCCAGCAGCTTCAGACTAGCGGTGGGTGAGCAGTTCTTC